This T cell receptor beta chain was obtained from a study of blood T cell repertoires in COVID-19. Those enrolled, adults aged about 18 to 89 years, came from 24 US areas. The repertoire was sequenced with immunoSEQ multiplex PCR; TCRdb's copy has only in-frame clones and lacks some. The profile shows about 310,000 clones, 70% to 90% of them singletons. Looked up from germline, CDR1 is KGHSH and CDR2 is LQKENI. V shed 2 bases, J shed 3 bases, and the junction held 7 bases outside the gene matches. The CDR3 is 16 residues long. The sample consisted of PBMCs or T cells enriched from blood (not recorded which). The chain combines TRBV18 with TRBJ2-5; 9 nucleotides match TRBD2. The clonotype comes from a woman in her thirties or forties who had recovered from COVID-19. The CDR3 region has the DNA TGTGCCAGCTCACCAAGGCCGGCTAGCGGGGAAGAGACCCAGTACTTC. Translated: CASSPRPASGEETQYF.